The 12 T cell receptor beta chains listed next were all sequenced from one sample in a study of technical replicates of blood from a few donors. Assay: immunoSEQ multiplex PCR; the TCRdb copy retains only in-frame clones and omits some. The sample has more than 65,000 clones; roughly 91% are singletons. Specimen: T cells isolated from PBMCs. The receptors stem from a human donor in good health. Some clones in this sample may be carry-over from other donors' samples.

This clone came up once. The J gene is TRBJ1-2, the V gene TRBV5-1; D possibly corresponds to TRBD1 (5 bases). This CDR3 spans 14 amino acids. The ends were cut back, 0 bases at V and 2 bases at J, with 8 bases in the middle. Germline values: CDR1 SGHRS, CDR2 YFSETQ. CDR3 nucleotide sequence: TGCGCCAGCAGCTTGGGACAGAAAAACTATGGCTACACCTTC. As protein: CASSLGQKNYGYTF.

CDR3 in DNA: TGTGCCAGCTCACTCCCCCTGACACGAACTAACTATGGCTACACCTTC. Encoded protein: CASSLPLTRTNYGYTF. The V gene is TRBV18, the J gene TRBJ1-2; D not resolved. The V end was cut by 4 bases, the J end by 0 bases, with 15 bases between. This CDR3 comprises 16 residues. The germline V gene has CDR1 KGHSH and CDR2 LQKENI.

J is TRBJ2-7 and V is TRBV4-1; TRBD1 matches at 9 bases. This CDR3 has 18 amino acids. Germline lookup yields CDR1 MGHRA and CDR2 YSYEKL. V was pared by 4 bases and J by 5 bases, with 18 bases of the junction left unmatched. DNA of the CDR3: TGCGCCAGCAGCCCACAACCACTCCTGACAGGGGGTACCGACGAGCAGTACTTC. It yields the protein CASSPQPLLTGGTDEQYF.

The chain recombines TRBV19 with TRBJ2-2, with D perhaps TRBD1 (5 bases). The CDR3 extends over 15 amino acids. Germline CDR1 reads LNHDA; CDR2 reads SQIVND (reference sequence). V shed 6 bases and J shed 1 base, with 12 bases lying between them. CDR3 amino acids: CASSSSGQNTGELFF. The CDR3 DNA is TGTGCCAGTAGCTCATCAGGGCAGAACACCGGGGAGCTGTTTTTT.

This rearrangement joins TRBV9 to TRBJ2-1; 7 bases align to TRBD1. Germline V CDR1 and CDR2: SGDLS, YYNGEE. CDR3 length: 13 amino acids. V was pared by 3 bases and J by 5 bases, with 2 bases of the junction left unmatched. This CDR3 is CASSATGDNEQFF. The CDR3 DNA reads as TGTGCCAGCAGCGCTACAGGGGACAATGAGCAGTTCTTC. Full variable domain (outside the CDR3, taken from reference TRBV9 and TRBJ2-1): DSGVTQTPKHLITATGQRVTLRCSPRSGDLSVYWYQQSLDQGLQFLIQYYNGEERAKGNILERFSAQQFPDLHSELNLSSLELGDSALYFCASSATGDNEQFFGPGTRLTVL.

Concerning this clone itself: The junction departs from the called germline gene at one end, perhaps through a read error. The chain joins TRBV7-7 to TRBJ2-7; D not resolved. This CDR3 has 13 residues. The germline gives CDR1 SSHAT, CDR2 FNYEAQ (reference sequence). CDR3 protein: CASSLGSTGEQYF. The DNA of the CDR3 is TGTGCTAGCAGCTTAGGATCTACGGGCGAGCAGTACTTC. The entire variable domain, with the rest obtained from reference TRBV7-7 and TRBJ2-7, is as follows: GAGVSQSPRYKVTKRGQDVTLRCDPISSHATLYWYQQALGQGPEFLTYFNYEAQPDKSGLPSDRFSAERPEGSISTLTIQRTEQRDSAMYRCASSLGSTGEQYFGPGTRLTVT.

The CDR3 region is CASSQDRVGYEQYF. Written as DNA, the CDR3 is TGCGCCAGCAGCCAAGATCGCGTCGGTTACGAGCAGTACTTC. The rearrangement joins TRBV4-1 to TRBJ2-7; D gene unclear. The germline gives CDR1 MGHRA, CDR2 YSYEKL. V dropped 0 bases and J dropped 4 bases, with 10 bases sitting between them. This CDR3 is 14 amino acids long.

The chain recombines TRBV6-1 with TRBJ2-7, with a possible D match to TRBD1 (5 bases). The CDR3 is 14 residues long. Germline V gene lookup returns CDR1 MNHNS and CDR2 SASEGT. V shed 4 bases and J shed 5 bases, with 15 bases lying between them. This CDR3 is CASSVHQGYDEQYF. The CDR3 nucleotides are TGTGCCAGCAGTGTGCATCAGGGTTACGACGAGCAGTACTTC.

The chain has TRBV9 and TRBJ2-3; possibly TRBD2 for D (6 bases). The CDR3 extends over 16 amino acids. Trimming took 0 bases from V and 0 from J, leaving 11 bases between them. In germline, CDR1 is SGDLS, CDR2 YYNGEE. This CDR3 reads CASSVVGTLSTDTQYF. The CDR3 nucleotides are TGTGCCAGCAGCGTAGTGGGGACTTTGAGCACAGATACGCAGTATTTT.

The rearrangement links TRBV28 to TRBJ2-1, with 7 bases matching TRBD2. The CDR3 is made up of 16 amino acids. From germline, CDR1 is MDHEN and CDR2 SYDVKM. V shed 6 bases and J 5 bases; nucleotides not matched to a gene: 13. The CDR3 reads CASSRPFSGTNNEQFF. The CDR3 bases are TGTGCCAGCAGCCGTCCCTTCAGCGGGACGAACAATGAGCAGTTCTTC.

The V call is TRBV7-9, the J call TRBJ1-3, with TRBD1 matching 9 bases. The germline V gene encodes CDR1 SEHNR and CDR2 FQNEAQ (reference sequence). The CDR3 loop spans 16 amino acids. Trimming cost V 4 bases and J 4 bases; bases outside gene matches: 8. This chain's CDR3 is CASSSGQGLQGNTIYF. CDR3 sequence (DNA): TGTGCCAGCAGCTCAGGACAGGGGTTGCAGGGAAACACCATATATTTT.

This chain joins TRBV2 and TRBJ2-7; 9 bases match TRBD1. With V trimmed by 0 bases and J by 3 bases, 3 bases remained unmatched. In germline, CDR1 is SNHLY, CDR2 FYNNEI. This CDR3 contains 15 residues. The DNA of the CDR3 is TGTGCCAGCAGTGAAGCCGGACAGGGGATCTACGAGCAGTACTTC. It yields the protein CASSEAGQGIYEQYF.